A single T cell receptor (beta chain) is shown here with its context. This CDR3 contains 16 residues. The data belong to a study of blood T cell repertoires in COVID-19. The wider study: Acute and convalescent COVID-19 specimens originated in the United States, Italy and Spain. PBMCs, B-cell-depleted T cells, or T cells provided the cDNA or gDNA that made up the material.

As processed by the authors: Estimation of nucleated cell counts relied on the amplification of reference gene primers. TCRdb's copy holds only in-frame clones and misses some; the assay was immunoSEQ multiplex PCR. Clonal size and the V and J genes are those of that table, whereas D and trimming came from the DNA. Seen here are around 100,000 clones, approximately 86% observed once, and the top ten hold about 4.5%. The source of this sequence is a man aged 40-49 years with acute or convalescent COVID-19. Sequenced input: peripheral blood. The rearrangement uses TRBV1 and TRBJ1-1; TRBD1 is taken as the D call from the table, unchecked against the DNA. TRBV1 is labeled a pseudogene. In DNA, the CDR3 is TGCACCAGCAGCCAACAAAGACAGGGAAGGGTCACTGAAGCTTTCTTT. Its protein product is CTSSQQRQGRVTEAFF.